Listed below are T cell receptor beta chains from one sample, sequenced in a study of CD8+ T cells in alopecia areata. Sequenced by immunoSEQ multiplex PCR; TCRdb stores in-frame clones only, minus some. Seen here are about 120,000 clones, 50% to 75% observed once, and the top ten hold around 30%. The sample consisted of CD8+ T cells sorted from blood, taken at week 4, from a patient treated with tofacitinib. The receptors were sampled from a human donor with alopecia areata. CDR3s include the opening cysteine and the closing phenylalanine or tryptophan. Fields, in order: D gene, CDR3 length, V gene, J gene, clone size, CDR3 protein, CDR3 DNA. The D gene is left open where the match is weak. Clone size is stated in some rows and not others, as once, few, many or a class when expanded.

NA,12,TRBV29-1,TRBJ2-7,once,CSVEGGPYEQYF,TGCAGCGTTGAAGGGGGCCCCTACGAGCAGTACTTC
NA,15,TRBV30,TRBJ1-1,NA,CAWSVSYLSNTEAFF,TGTGCCTGGAGTGTAAGCTACCTGTCGAACACTGAAGCTTTCTTT
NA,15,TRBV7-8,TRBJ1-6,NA,CASSLTARLGSPLHF,TGTGCCAGCAGCTTAACGGCCAGGCTCGGATCACCCCTCCACTTT
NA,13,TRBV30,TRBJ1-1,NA,CAWSVFADTEAFF,TGTGCCTGGAGTGTCTTTGCGGACACTGAAGCTTTCTTT
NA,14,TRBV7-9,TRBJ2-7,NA,CASSGGQFSYEQYF,TGTGCCAGCAGCGGCGGGCAATTCTCCTACGAGCAGTACTTC
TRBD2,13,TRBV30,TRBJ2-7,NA,CAWTGLATSEQYF,TGTGCCTGGACTGGACTAGCGACGAGCGAGCAGTACTTC
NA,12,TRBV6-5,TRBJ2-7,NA,CASSSGRTEQYF,TGTGCCAGCAGTTCGGGGAGGACTGAGCAGTACTTC
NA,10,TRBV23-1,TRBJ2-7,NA,CASIPYEQYF,TGCGCCAGCATCCCGTACGAGCAGTACTTC
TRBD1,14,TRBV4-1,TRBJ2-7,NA,CASSQLLGQYEQYF,TGCGCCAGCAGCCAGCTACTGGGACAGTACGAGCAGTACTTC
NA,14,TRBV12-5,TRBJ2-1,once,CASGLWGVENEQFF,TGTGCTAGTGGTTTGTGGGGCGTCGAGAATGAGCAGTTCTTC
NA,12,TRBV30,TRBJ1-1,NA,CAVKAGNTEAFF,TGTGCCGTAAAAGCGGGAAACACTGAAGCTTTCTTT
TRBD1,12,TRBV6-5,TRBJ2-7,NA,CASYSGGGEQYF,TGTGCCAGCTACTCAGGGGGCGGCGAGCAGTACTTC
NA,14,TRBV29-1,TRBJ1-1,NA,CSVDGAGMNTEAFF,TGCAGCGTTGACGGCGCGGGGATGAACACTGAAGCTTTCTTT
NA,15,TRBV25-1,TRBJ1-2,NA,CASSETDVPGYGYTF,TGTGCCAGCAGTGAAACGGATGTTCCCGGCTATGGCTACACCTTC
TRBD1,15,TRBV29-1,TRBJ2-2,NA,CSVRTGGRVTGELFF,TGCAGCGTGAGGACAGGGGGCAGGGTCACCGGGGAGCTGTTTTTT
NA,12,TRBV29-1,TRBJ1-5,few,CSVEADDQPQHF,TGCAGCGTTGAAGCGGACGACCAGCCCCAGCATTTT
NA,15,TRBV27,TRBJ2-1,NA,CASSLWGLDYNEQFF,TGTGCCAGCAGTTTGTGGGGTTTGGACTACAATGAGCAGTTCTTC
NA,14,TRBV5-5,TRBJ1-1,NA,CASSLDPGHTEAFF,TGTGCCAGCAGCTTGGACCCGGGCCACACTGAAGCTTTCTTT
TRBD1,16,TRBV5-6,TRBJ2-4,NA,CASSLGAGTAKNIQYF,TGTGCCAGCAGCTTGGGGGCCGGGACAGCGAAAAACATTCAGTACTTC
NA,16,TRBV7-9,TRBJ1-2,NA,CASSIPARVAGGGYTF,TGTGCCAGCAGTATACCGGCTAGGGTTGCTGGCGGTGGCTACACCTTC
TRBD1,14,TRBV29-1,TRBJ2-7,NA,CSVVSGTGGYEQYF,TGCAGCGTGGTGTCCGGGACAGGGGGGTACGAGCAGTACTTC
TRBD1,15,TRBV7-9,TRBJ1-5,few,CASSPGTGKNQPQHF,TGTGCCAGCAGCCCCGGGACAGGGAAGAATCAGCCCCAGCATTTT
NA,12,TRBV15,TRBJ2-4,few,CATSRAGDIQYF,TGTGCCACCAGCAGAGCCGGAGACATTCAGTACTTC
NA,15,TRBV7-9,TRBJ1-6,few,CASSTTAGGASPLHF,TGTGCCAGCAGCACTACCGCCGGCGGGGCCTCACCCCTCCACTTT
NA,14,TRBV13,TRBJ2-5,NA,CASSLRQGRETQYF,TGTGCCAGCAGCTTACGCCAGGGAAGGGAGACCCAGTACTTC
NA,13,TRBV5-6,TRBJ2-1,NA,CASTWSRDNEQFF,TGTGCCAGCACCTGGTCCAGGGATAATGAGCAGTTCTTC
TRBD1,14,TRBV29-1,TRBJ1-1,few,CSVEEQGRGTEAFF,TGCAGCGTAGAAGAACAGGGGAGGGGCACTGAAGCTTTCTTT
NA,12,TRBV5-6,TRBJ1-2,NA,CASSLLVTGYTF,TGTGCCAGCAGCTTGTTGGTAACTGGCTACACCTTC
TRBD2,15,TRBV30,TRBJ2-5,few,CAWTLAGGPDETQYF,TGTGCCTGGACCCTAGCGGGGGGGCCGGATGAGACCCAGTACTTC
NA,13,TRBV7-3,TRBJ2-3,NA,CASSPLGTDTQYF,TGTGCCAGCAGCCCTCTTGGCACAGATACGCAGTATTTT
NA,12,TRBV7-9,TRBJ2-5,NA,CASSFDGETQYF,TGTGCCAGCAGCTTCGACGGGGAGACCCAGTACTTC
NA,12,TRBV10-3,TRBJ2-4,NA,CAISEGQNIQYF,TGTGCCATCTCGGAGGGGCAAAACATTCAGTACTTC
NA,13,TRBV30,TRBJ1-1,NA,CAWSGGRGTEAFF,TGTGCCTGGAGTGGGGGAAGGGGCACTGAAGCTTTCTTT
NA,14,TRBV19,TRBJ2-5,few,CASTPSGQQETQYF,TGTGCCAGTACCCCGTCCGGACAGCAAGAGACCCAGTACTTC
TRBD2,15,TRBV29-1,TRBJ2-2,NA,CSVRGLAGNTGELFF,TGCAGCGTGAGGGGACTAGCGGGGAACACCGGGGAGCTGTTTTTT
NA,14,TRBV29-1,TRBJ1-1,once,CSVEGAYGNTEAFF,TGCAGCGTTGAGGGGGCTTACGGGAACACTGAAGCTTTCTTT
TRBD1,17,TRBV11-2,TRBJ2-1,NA,CASSLERRTGAFNEQFF,TGTGCCAGCAGCTTAGAACGGCGGACAGGGGCCTTCAATGAGCAGTTCTTC
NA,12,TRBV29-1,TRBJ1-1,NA,CSVGTVNTEAFF,TGCAGCGTTGGGACAGTGAACACTGAAGCTTTCTTT
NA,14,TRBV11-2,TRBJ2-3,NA,CASSLLASTDTQYF,TGTGCCAGCAGCTTATTAGCTAGCACAGATACGCAGTATTTT
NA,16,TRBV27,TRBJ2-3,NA,CASSEFGTLSTDTQYF,TGTGCCAGCAGTGAGTTCGGGACACTGAGCACAGATACGCAGTATTTT
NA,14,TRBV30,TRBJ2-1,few,CAWSVIISGNEQFF,TGTGCCTGGAGTGTAATAATTTCAGGCAATGAGCAGTTCTTC
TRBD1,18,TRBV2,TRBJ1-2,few,CASTSPAGTGSSNYGYTF,TGTGCCAGCACCAGCCCCGCGGGGACAGGGTCCTCTAACTATGGCTACACCTTC
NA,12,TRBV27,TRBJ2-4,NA,CASLILLNIQYF,TGTGCCAGCTTAATCCTCCTCAACATTCAGTACTTC
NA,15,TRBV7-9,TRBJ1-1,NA,CASSFQQRENTEAFF,TGTGCCAGCAGCTTTCAACAGCGGGAGAACACTGAAGCTTTCTTT
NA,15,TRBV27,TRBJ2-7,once,CASSGDQGGGYEQYF,TGTGCCAGCAGCGGTGATCAGGGAGGGGGCTACGAGCAGTACTTC
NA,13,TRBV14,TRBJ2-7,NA,CASSPERRREQYF,TGTGCCAGCAGCCCGGAGCGAAGGCGCGAGCAGTACTTC
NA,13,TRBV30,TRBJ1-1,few,CAWSVMEGTEAFF,TGTGCCTGGAGTGTAATGGAAGGGACTGAAGCTTTCTTT
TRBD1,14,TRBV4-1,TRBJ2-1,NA,CASSHPDRYNEQFF,TGCGCCAGCAGCCATCCGGACAGGTACAATGAGCAGTTCTTC
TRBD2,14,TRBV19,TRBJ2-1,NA,CASIGRGAYNEQFF,TGTGCCAGTATTGGGCGGGGGGCTTACAATGAGCAGTTCTTC
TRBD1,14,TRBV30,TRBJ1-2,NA,CAWSVVQGAYGYTF,TGTGCCTGGAGTGTGGTACAGGGGGCCTATGGCTACACCTTC
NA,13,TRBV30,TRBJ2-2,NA,CAWNYLNTGELFF,TGTGCCTGGAACTACCTGAACACCGGGGAGCTGTTTTTT
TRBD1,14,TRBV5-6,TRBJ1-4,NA,CASSLQQGRGKLFF,TGTGCCAGCAGCTTGCAACAGGGGAGAGGAAAACTGTTTTTT
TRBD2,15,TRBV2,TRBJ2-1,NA,CASSESSGGYNEQFF,TGTGCCAGCAGTGAATCCAGCGGGGGGTACAATGAGCAGTTCTTC
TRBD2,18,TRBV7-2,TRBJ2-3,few,CASSFPAHGGGRTDTQYF,TGTGCCAGCAGCTTTCCCGCGCATGGCGGGGGGCGCACAGATACGCAGTATTTT
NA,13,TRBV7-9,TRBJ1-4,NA,CASSSRDGEKLFF,TGTGCCAGCAGCTCCCGGGACGGTGAAAAACTGTTTTTT